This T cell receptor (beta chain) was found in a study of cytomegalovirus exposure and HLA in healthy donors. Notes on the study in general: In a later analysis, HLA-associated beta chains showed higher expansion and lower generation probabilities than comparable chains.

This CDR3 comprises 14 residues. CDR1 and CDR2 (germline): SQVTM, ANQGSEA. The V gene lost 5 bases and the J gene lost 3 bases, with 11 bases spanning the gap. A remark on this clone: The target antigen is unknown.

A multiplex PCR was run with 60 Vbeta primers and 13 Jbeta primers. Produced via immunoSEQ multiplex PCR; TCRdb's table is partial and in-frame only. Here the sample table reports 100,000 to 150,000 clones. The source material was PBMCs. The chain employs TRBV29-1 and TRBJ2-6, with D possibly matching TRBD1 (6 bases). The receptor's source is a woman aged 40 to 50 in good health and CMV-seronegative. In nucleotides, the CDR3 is TGCAGCGTTCTCACAGGGCTTGGGGCCAACGTCCTGACTTTC. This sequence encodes CSVLTGLGANVLTF.